What follows is one T cell receptor beta chain and its context. The CDR3 runs 17 residues. Trimming removed 4 bases from V and 8 bases from J; junction bases left unmatched: 14. The germline V gene encodes CDR1 MNHNS and CDR2 SASEGT. This specimen belongs to a study of blood T cell repertoires in COVID-19. At the level of the study: Material from acute and convalescent COVID-19 was sourced from the United States, Italy and Spain.

As handled by the study authors: Amplification from reference gene primers served as the basis for estimated nucleated cell counts. Repertoires were generated with immunoSEQ multiplex PCR, while TCRdb's copy carries only in-frame clones and drops some. Clone size and the V and J calls come from that table; the DNA yielded D and trimming. The repertoire has hundreds of thousands of clones, around 83% of them found once; the top ten carry roughly 9.8%. The chain has TRBV6-1 and TRBJ1-4, with 9 positions matching TRBD1. Sequenced material: peripheral blood. This clonotype originated in a man aged 80 or over with acute or convalescent COVID-19. CDR3 region: CASSGYRGLAPREKLFF. The CDR3 bases are TGTGCCAGCAGTGGTTACAGGGGGCTAGCGCCTAGGGAAAAACTGTTTTTT.